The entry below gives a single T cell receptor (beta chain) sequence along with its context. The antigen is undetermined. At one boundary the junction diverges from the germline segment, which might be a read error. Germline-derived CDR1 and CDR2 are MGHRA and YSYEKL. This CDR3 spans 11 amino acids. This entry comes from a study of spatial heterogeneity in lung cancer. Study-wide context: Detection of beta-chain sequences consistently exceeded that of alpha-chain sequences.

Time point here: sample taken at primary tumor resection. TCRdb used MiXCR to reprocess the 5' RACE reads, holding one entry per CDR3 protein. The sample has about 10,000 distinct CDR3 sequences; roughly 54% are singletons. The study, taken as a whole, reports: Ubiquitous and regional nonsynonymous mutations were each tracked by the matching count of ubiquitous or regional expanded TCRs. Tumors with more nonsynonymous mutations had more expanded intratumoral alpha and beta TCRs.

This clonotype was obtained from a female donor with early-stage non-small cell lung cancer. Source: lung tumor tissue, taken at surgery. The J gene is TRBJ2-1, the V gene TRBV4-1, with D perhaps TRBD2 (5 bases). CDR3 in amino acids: CASSQDGGGFF. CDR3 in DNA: TGCGCCAGCAGCCAAGATGGAGGCGGGTTTTTC.